The entry below describes one T cell receptor beta chain. What it recognizes is unknown. Other DNA sequences within the sample encode an identical CDR3. There are 14 residues in the CDR3. V lost 0 bases to trimming and J lost 4 bases, with 8 bases between them. Germline V gives CDR1 SGHRS, CDR2 YFSETQ. This entry belongs to a study of vaccination effects on CD4 cells after COVID-19. ViraFEST used viral peptide pools to expand antigen-specific CD4+ T cells before sequencing. Isolation of CD4+ T cells took place after about 10 days of culture. Participants completed two doses of the BNT162b2 or mRNA-1273 vaccine. TCRdb keeps only in-frame clones here, not all; method: immunoSEQ multiplex PCR. The sample holds about 66,000 clones, roughly 76% seen once.

The chain links TRBV5-1 to TRBJ2-1; D not resolved. The TCR comes from a human donor who received a COVID-19 vaccine. Material: CD4+ T cells from PBMCs cultured with HCoV-OC43 spike peptides, obtained after COVID-19 vaccination. Subset defined: HCoV-OC43 spike overlapping peptide pool stimulation. CDR3: CASSLGVPYNEQFF. As DNA, the CDR3 is TGCGCCAGCAGCTTGGGGGTCCCATACAATGAGCAGTTCTTC.